The 21 T cell receptor beta chains below come from one sample, sequenced in a study of a mutant IDH1 vaccine in newly diagnosed glioma. Sample time point: week 11, during vaccination. Each vaccine dose was 300 ug of mutant IDH1 20-mer peptide, with topical imiquimod. For these TCRs, the target antigens are not known. Libraries were prepared by immunoSEQ multiplex PCR; TCRdb keeps only in-frame clonotypes and omits some of them. The data contain 20,000 to 25,000 clones, roughly two thirds of them singletons. Here the sequenced sample was peripheral blood mononuclear cells (PBMCs), taken from a glioma patient whose treatment included an IDH1 peptide vaccine. The receptors originated from a man in his late teens or twenties with glioma. Some clones in this sample may be carry-over from other donors' samples.

In the case of this clone: The junction shows a germline mismatch at one end, possibly a read error. The rearrangement joins TRBV7-2 to TRBJ2-2; D uncertain. The CDR3 runs 16 residues. Germline V gene data show CDR1 as SGHTA and CDR2 as FQGNSA. The CDR3 loop is CASSPLAGWNAGELFF. The DNA of the CDR3 is TGTGCCAGCAGCCCCTTGGCTGGCTGGAACGCCGGGGAGCTGTTTTTT.

This chain uses TRBV18 with TRBJ2-5, with no clear D. The CDR3 is made up of 12 amino acids. Per the germline V gene, CDR1 is KGHSH and CDR2 is LQKENI. The ends were cut back, 3 bases at V and 5 bases at J, with 7 bases in the middle. In DNA form, the CDR3 reads TGTGCCAGCTCACCTAATGGTGAGACCCAGTACTTC. Residues: CASSPNGETQYF.

This rearrangement joins TRBV29-1 to TRBJ2-5, with 8 bases that match TRBD2. In germline, CDR1 is SQVTM, CDR2 ANQGSEA. With 7 bases clipped from V and 3 bases from J, the junction kept 7 bases outside the gene matches. The CDR3 is 13 residues long. CDR3: CSAGGAGEETQYF. The CDR3 DNA is TGCAGCGCGGGGGGAGCGGGAGAAGAGACCCAGTACTTC.

As concerns this clone: The identical CDR3 is also encoded by other nucleotide sequences in the sample. The chain is built from TRBV4-1 and TRBJ1-2; D is unclear. The germline V and J ends were trimmed by 0 bases and 5 bases, with 7 bases remaining between them. Germline V gene lookup returns CDR1 MGHRA and CDR2 YSYEKL. The CDR3 has 13 residues. CDR3 protein: CASSQDRAYGYTF. DNA for the CDR3: TGCGCCAGCAGCCAAGACCGGGCGTATGGCTACACCTTC.

The chain combines TRBV6-5 with TRBJ1-2, with D hard to call. The CDR3 has 12 residues. The germline CDR1 and CDR2 sequences are MNHEY and SVGAGI. V was cut by 8 bases and J by 6 bases, with 13 bases left in between. In nucleotides, the CDR3 is TGTGCCAGCGCCAGTGGTGTGAATGGCTACACCTTC. Translation gives CASASGVNGYTF.

The CDR3 DNA reads as TGCGCCAGCAGCTTGGTCAGGCCCCCGGATACGCAGTATTTT. Its translation is CASSLVRPPDTQYF. The rearrangement uses TRBV5-1 and TRBJ2-3, with no clear D. The V end was cut by 0 bases, the J end by 6 bases, with 11 bases between. The CDR3 runs to 14 residues. Looked up from germline, CDR1 is SGHRS and CDR2 is YFSETQ.

The chain has TRBV6-1 and TRBJ2-5; D is uncertain. Looked up from germline, CDR1 is MNHNS and CDR2 is SASEGT. The CDR3 contains 16 residues. V was cut by 2 bases and J by 1 base, with 14 bases left in between. The CDR3 is CASSESSSRIQETQYF. The CDR3 region has the DNA TGTGCCAGCAGTGAAAGCTCGTCTAGGATCCAAGAGACCCAGTACTTC.

This clone has just a few counts. The chain is built from TRBV7-2 and TRBJ1-2, with a possible D match to TRBD1 (6 bases). CDR3 length: 14 amino acids. Trimming stripped 5 bases from V and 1 base from J, with 11 bases between. CDR1 is SGHTA and CDR2 is FQGNSA in the germline V gene. In DNA form, the CDR3 reads TGTGCCAGCAGCCAGGACAGTCTTAACTATGGCTACACCTTC. Its protein is CASSQDSLNYGYTF.

This sequence joins TRBV4-3 and TRBJ2-1; D remains unclear. With 1 base removed from V and 4 bases from J, the gap between germline ends came to 14 bases. CDR1 is LGHNA, CDR2 YSLEER, per germline. There are 16 residues in the CDR3. The DNA of the CDR3 is TGCGCCAGCAGCCAAGTCGTGTACGATGATTACAATGAGCAGTTCTTC. Protein sequence: CASSQVVYDDYNEQFF.

The chain has TRBV4-3 and TRBJ1-6, with unresolved D. The germline V gene has CDR1 LGHNA and CDR2 YSLEER. The CDR3 consists of 16 residues. Trimming pared 4 bases from V and 0 bases from J, leaving 10 bases between. Here the CDR3 DNA reads TGCGCCAGCAGCCCCTCCGTCGACTCCTATAATTCACCCCTCCACTTT. It specifies CASSPSVDSYNSPLHF.

The V and J genes are TRBV9 and TRBJ2-1; D gene uncertain. The CDR3 covers 14 residues. Germline V gene data show CDR1 as SGDLS and CDR2 as YYNGEE. The ends were cut back, 0 bases at V and 6 bases at J, with 10 bases in the middle. The CDR3 spells CASSVAGQTNEQFF. DNA of the CDR3: TGTGCCAGCAGCGTAGCGGGTCAGACCAATGAGCAGTTCTTC.

The chain is built from TRBV9 and TRBJ2-7, with D tentatively TRBD2 (5 bases). The CDR3 runs to 15 residues. Trimming took off 3 bases at V and 5 bases at J, with 18 bases between the two ends. Per germline, CDR1 SGDLS and CDR2 YYNGEE. The CDR3 DNA reads as TGTGCCAGCAGCGCACAGCAAACTAGTCGCGACGAGCAGTACTTC. This codes for CASSAQQTSRDEQYF.

The sample holds a few counts of this clone. The rearrangement links TRBV30 to TRBJ1-2; D is ambiguous. Germline values: CDR1 GTSNPN, CDR2 SVGIG (reference sequence). This CDR3 contains 12 residues. Trimming stripped 3 bases from V and 6 bases from J, with 11 bases between. The DNA for the CDR3 is TGTGCCTGGAGGGGCGCGGGAGATGGCTACACCTTC. It yields the protein CAWRGAGDGYTF.

This clone has only one observation. The junction shows a germline mismatch at one end, possibly a read error. The rearrangement uses TRBV19 and TRBJ1-2, with D possibly TRBD1 on 5 matching bases. Looked up from germline, CDR1 is LNHDA and CDR2 is SQIVND (reference sequence). The CDR3 runs 13 residues. CDR3 coding DNA: TGTGCCAGTAGTATTTTGGAGGGGTATGACTACACCTTC. Amino acid sequence: CASSILEGYDYTF.

The chain is built from TRBV5-5 and TRBJ2-7, with 7 bases fitting TRBD2. This CDR3 is built from 14 residues. V lost 0 bases, J lost 2 bases, and 2 bases stayed unmatched. Germline CDR1 is SGHKS and CDR2 is YYEKEE (reference sequence). In nucleotides, the CDR3 is TGTGCCAGCAGCTTGGTGGCGGGAGCCTACGAGCAGTACTTC. Protein product: CASSLVAGAYEQYF.

The chain has TRBV11-1 and TRBJ2-5; 9 nucleotides align to TRBD2. CDR3 size: 13 residues. The junction had 3 bases not matched to a gene; V was cut back by 5 bases and J by 5 bases. Germline V gene sequence: CDR1 SGHAT, CDR2 FQDESV (reference sequence). Written as DNA, the CDR3 is TGTGCCAGCAGCCCCGGACTAGCGGAGACCCAGTACTTC. Translating it yields CASSPGLAETQYF.

The sample holds one count of this clone. The rearrangement links TRBV18 to TRBJ2-7, with D possibly being TRBD1 or TRBD2 (5 bases each). CDR1 is KGHSH and CDR2 is LQKENI in the germline V gene. V was cut by 5 bases and J by 4 bases, with 12 bases left in between. This CDR3 has 13 amino acids. The CDR3 loop is CASSAGWGYEQYF. CDR3 coding DNA: TGTGCCAGCTCAGCGGGTTGGGGGTACGAGCAGTACTTC.

This clone has more than one count but fewer than ten. This rearrangement joins TRBV6-5 to TRBJ1-5; the D is unclear. Germline values: CDR1 MNHEY, CDR2 SVGAGI. Trimming left V 5 bases short and J 8 bases short, with 13 bases between. The CDR3 spans 13 residues. The CDR3 here is CASSMRQTEPQHF. In DNA, the CDR3 is TGTGCCAGCAGTATGAGACAAACTGAGCCCCAGCATTTT.

Details on this clone: One junction end does not reproduce the germline sequence, and a read error may be involved. This sequence joins TRBV18 and TRBJ1-2, with D possibly TRBD1 on 6 matching bases. CDR3 size: 17 residues. From germline, CDR1 is KGHSH and CDR2 LQKENI. The CDR3 loop reads CASSPQGPAGANYGYTF. CDR3 DNA sequence: TGTGCCAGCTCCCCACAGGGCCCGGCTGGGGCTAACTATGGCTACACCTTC.

This clone was seen a handful of times. V is TRBV27 and J is TRBJ1-1; possibly TRBD1 for D (5 bases). This CDR3 is built from 14 residues. With 2 bases removed from V and 4 bases from J, the gap between germline ends came to 11 bases. Germline CDR1 MNHEY, CDR2 SMNVEV (reference sequence). The CDR3 DNA reads as TGTGCCAGCAGTTTAAGCCCAGGGACCACTGAAGCTTTCTTT. Amino acids: CASSLSPGTTEAFF.

This clone has only one observation. The chain has TRBV6-6 and TRBJ1-2; D call uncertain. CDR3 length: 11 residues. Trimming stripped 10 bases from V and 2 bases from J, with 8 bases between. The germline V gene encodes CDR1 MNHNY and CDR2 SVGAGI (reference sequence). The CDR3 nucleotides read TGTGCCACCAACATGAACTATGGCTACACCTTC. Protein sequence: CATNMNYGYTF.